One and the same sample provided the 25 T cell receptor beta chains below, sequenced in a study of monozygotic twins with inflammatory bowel disease. TCRdb reworked the 5' RACE reads into one entry per CDR3 protein, no DNA. Recorded for this sample: some 400,000 distinct CDR3 sequences. Sequencing was carried out using blood. The receptors here all came from a human donor with ulcerative colitis or Crohn's disease, or a healthy co-twin of an affected twin (not recorded which).

The chain is built from TRBV10-3 and TRBJ2-1; checking the TCRdb D call of TRBD2 is not possible without DNA. Germline loops: CDR1 ENHRY, CDR2 SYGVKD. This CDR3 has 15 residues. The CDR3 sequence: CAISDLAGSGNEQFF.

The rearrangement uses TRBV23-1 and TRBJ2-2; the TCRdb call, TRBD1, lacks DNA for checking. TRBV23-1 is recorded as an ORF, its role being uncertain. The CDR3 is made up of 14 amino acids. This CDR3 reads CASIWTGGLGELFF.

The gene calls are TRBV7-3 and TRBJ2-1; as DNA is missing, the TRBD2 call by TCRdb cannot be tested. CDR1 is SGHTA, CDR2 FQGTGA, per germline. This CDR3 contains 15 residues. The CDR3: CASSSGLAGGYEQFF.

The chain uses TRBV20-1 and TRBJ1-2; TCRdb's assignment of TRBD1 cannot be checked, as there is no DNA. The CDR3 is made up of 15 amino acids. CDR1 is DFQATT and CDR2 is SNEGSKA in the germline V gene (reference sequence). This CDR3 reads CSASPLTGGSYGYTF.

V gene TRBV7-6 combines with J gene TRBJ2-1; TCRdb reports TRBD2, a call that lacks DNA to check it against. The CDR3 is made up of 16 amino acids. Germline V lookup: CDR1 SGHVS, CDR2 FNYEAQ. The CDR3 reads CASSLGLAGNHNEQFF.

The chain employs TRBV7-2 and TRBJ2-7. Germline CDR1 reads SGHTA; CDR2 reads FQGNSA. The CDR3 length is 12 residues. The CDR3 spells CASAFWDPEQYF.

V is TRBV7-3 and J is TRBJ1-2; TCRdb picks TRBD1, but there is no DNA to check that call. In germline, CDR1 is SGHTA, CDR2 FQGTGA. The CDR3 spans 17 residues. The chain's CDR3 is CASSLRAGANGNYGYTF. The full variable domain, with the rest looked up from reference TRBV7-3 and TRBJ1-2, is GAGVSQTPSNKVTEKGKYVELRCDPISGHTALYWYRQSLGQGPEFLIYFQGTGAADDSGLPNDRFFAVRPEGSVSTLKIQRTERGDSAVYLCASSLRAGANGNYGYTFGSGTRLTVV.

V and J are TRBV12-3 or TRBV12-4 and TRBJ2-7. The CDR3 is made up of 11 amino acids. The CDR3 loop reads CASSPSDEQYF.

The gene calls are TRBV12-3 or TRBV12-4 and TRBJ2-1. The CDR3 totals 12 residues. This chain's CDR3 is CASSLNRPAQFF.

The chain employs TRBV5-1 and TRBJ2-1; TCRdb indicates TRBD1, and absent DNA this call remains unverified. The CDR3 has 16 residues. In germline, CDR1 is SGHRS, CDR2 YFSETQ. The CDR3 loop is CASSSPGTGAKNEQFF.

The chain combines TRBV15 with TRBJ2-7; TCRdb lists TRBD2, though no DNA is available to test this call. The CDR3 is 13 residues long. Germline CDR1 is LNHNV and CDR2 is YYDKDF (reference sequence). CDR3: CATSRGAVYEQYF.

The chain carries TRBV6-4 and TRBJ2-4; TCRdb indicates TRBD1, and absent DNA this call remains unverified. The CDR3 is 16 amino acids. The germline CDR1 and CDR2 sequences are MRHNA and SNTAGT. CDR3 region: CASSSYRALAKNIQYF.

The genes are TRBV6-1 and TRBJ2-7; TCRdb calls TRBD2, which cannot be checked without DNA. The CDR3 loop spans 14 amino acids. CDR1 and CDR2 from the germline V gene are MNHNS and SASEGT. The CDR3 is CASRFDYGSYEQYF.

The rearrangement joins TRBV25-1 to TRBJ2-1. The V gene's germline CDR1 is MGHDK and CDR2 SYGVNS. The CDR3 has 14 amino acids. The CDR3 here is CASSQRSSYNEQFF.

This sequence joins TRBV11-1 and TRBJ2-7; TCRdb calls TRBD1, which cannot be checked without DNA. This CDR3 spans 14 amino acids. Germline assignment: CDR1 SGHAT and CDR2 FQDESV (reference sequence). The CDR3 loop is CASSFQTGTHEQYF.

This chain links TRBV7-2 with TRBJ1-1; TCRdb's D call, TRBD1, is unchecked because there is no DNA. Germline V gene data show CDR1 as SGHTA and CDR2 as FQGNSA. The CDR3 sequence is 14 residues long. CDR3 in amino acids: CASSLALTGYGAFF.

This sequence joins TRBV10-3 and TRBJ1-2. Germline CDR1 reads ENHRY; CDR2 reads SYGVKD. CDR3 length equals 14 residues. The CDR3 sequence is CAISSAAGLYGYTF.

The gene calls are TRBV7-9 and TRBJ1-2; the D call from TCRdb, TRBD1, cannot be confirmed without DNA. Germline-derived CDR1 and CDR2 are SEHNR and FQNEAQ (reference sequence). There are 13 residues in the CDR3. This CDR3 is CASSVMRQDGYTF. The entire variable domain, with the rest obtained from reference TRBV7-9 and TRBJ1-2, is as follows: DTGVSQNPRHKITKRGQNVTFRCDPISEHNRLYWYRQTLGQGPEFLTYFQNEAQLEKSRLLSDRFSAERPKGSFSTLEIQRTEQGDSAMYLCASSVMRQDGYTFGSGTRLTVV.

This sequence joins TRBV20-1 and TRBJ2-2; without DNA, the TCRdb call of TRBD1 cannot be checked. Germline V gives CDR1 DFQATT, CDR2 SNEGSKA (reference sequence). The CDR3 loop spans 15 amino acids. Here the CDR3 reads CSARKGQVPTGELFF.

The V gene is TRBV30, the J gene TRBJ2-5. In germline, CDR1 is GTSNPN, CDR2 SVGIG (reference sequence). CDR3 length equals 12 residues. The CDR3 reads CAWSVLSGTQYF. The entire variable domain, with the rest obtained from reference TRBV30 and TRBJ2-5, is as follows: SQTIHQWPATLVQPVGSPLSLECTVEGTSNPNLYWYRQAAGRGLQLLFYSVGIGQISSEVPQNLSASRPQDRQFILSSKKLLLSDSGFYLCAWSVLSGTQYFGPGTRLLVL.

The chain joins TRBV3-1 to TRBJ1-1; TCRdb indicates TRBD1, and absent DNA this call remains unverified. The CDR3 covers 16 residues. Looked up from germline, CDR1 is LGHDT and CDR2 is YNNKEL (reference sequence). The CDR3 reads CASSRTGGEGRTEAFF.

This sequence joins TRBV6-1 and TRBJ1-2; TCRdb gives TRBD1 as the D gene, but with no DNA this cannot be confirmed. Germline CDR1 reads MNHNS; CDR2 reads SASEGT. This CDR3 region has 13 residues. This chain's CDR3 is CASSETTPGGYTF.

The genes are TRBV7-3 and TRBJ2-1; as DNA is missing, the TRBD1 call by TCRdb cannot be tested. Germline CDR1 SGHTA, CDR2 FQGTGA. This CDR3 region has 12 residues. CDR3 region: CASSSQGGEQFF.

The chain employs TRBV20-1 and TRBJ2-1; TCRdb picks TRBD1, but there is no DNA to check that call. The CDR3 is 11 amino acids. CDR1 and CDR2 (germline): DFQATT, SNEGSKA (reference sequence). CDR3 amino acids: CSARQGDEQFF.

This chain links TRBV20-1 with TRBJ1-1. Per germline, CDR1 DFQATT and CDR2 SNEGSKA (reference sequence). This CDR3 has 12 residues. The CDR3 loop reads CSANRTVTEAFF.